These T cell receptor beta chains were read from a single sample in a study of blood T cell repertoires in COVID-19. Some clones are missing from TCRdb's copy, which holds only in-frame ones; the method was immunoSEQ multiplex PCR. The data hold about 380,000 clones, with 85% observed a single time. Sequencing input: peripheral blood. Receptors were obtained from a woman aged 18-29 years with acute or convalescent COVID-19. Each CDR3 is given without its conserved first and last residue. Each record gives: J gene, V gene, CDR3 protein.

J: TRBJ2-5; V: TRBV5-4; CDR3: ASSLGGGQETQY
J: TRBJ2-1; V: TRBV9; CDR3: ASSRQGILREQF
J: TRBJ2-3; V: TRBV3-1/TRBV3-2; CDR3: ASSPRAGGGDTQY
J: TRBJ1-5; V: TRBV19; CDR3: ASSISGQAYQPQH
J: TRBJ2-2; V: TRBV9; CDR3: ASRETGSAGELF
J: TRBJ1-2; V: TRBV6-1; CDR3: ASSEARSSPRCT
J: TRBJ2-1; V: TRBV5-1; CDR3: ASSFGGQNEQF
J: TRBJ1-6; V: TRBV28; CDR3: ASSPPKGAGSPLH
J: TRBJ1-2; V: TRBV10-1; CDR3: ASSVNRDYGYT
J: TRBJ2-5; V: TRBV2; CDR3: ASRPGTSGGLKETQY
J: TRBJ1-2; V: TRBV6-5; CDR3: ASSYSNGLVYGYT
J: TRBJ1-2; V: TRBV30; CDR3: AWSFRDRGLDGYT
J: TRBJ1-2; V: TRBV19; CDR3: ASSARDRVNGYT
J: TRBJ1-4; V: TRBV25-1; CDR3: ASSEVSATNEKLF
J: TRBJ2-7; V: TRBV7-5; CDR3: ARSPLFEGSEQY
J: TRBJ1-6; V: TRBV3-1/TRBV3-2; CDR3: ASSLTERANSPLH
J: TRBJ1-6; V: TRBV11-2; CDR3: ASSLVSRGYSPLH
J: TRBJ1-5; V: TRBV6-5; CDR3: ASSYMGTSAQH
J: TRBJ1-2; V: TRBV30; CDR3: AWSIRGRSSYGYT
J: TRBJ1-1; V: TRBV19; CDR3: ASSPRTGQTWSEAF
J: TRBJ2-4; V: TRBV7-3; CDR3: ASSLYGEGIQY
J: TRBJ1-1; V: TRBV6-6; CDR3: ASSSRLSTEAF